One and the same sample provided the 13 T cell receptor beta chains below, sequenced in a study of beta chain features in type 1 diabetes. Expressed TCRB transcripts were sequenced because the entire RNA isolate underwent reverse transcription. This table comes from immunoSEQ multiplex PCR, and its TCRdb copy is limited to in-frame clones, with some not included. The sample consists of 150,000 to 200,000 clones, around 8.6% of them appearing once. These TCRs are of unknown antigen specificity. General study findings and limits: People with Type 1 diabetes carried modestly yet significantly shorter TCRB CDR3s in all four CD4+ subsets.

Specimen: central memory CD4+ T cells from blood. The source of these receptors is a woman between 18 and 29 years old with type 1 diabetes.

This clone has a handful of counts. This sequence joins TRBV7-2 and TRBJ2-1; perhaps TRBD1 as D (5 bases). This CDR3 is 16 amino acids long. The germline CDR1 and CDR2 sequences are SGHTA and FQGNSA. Trimming removed 1 base at V and 3 bases at J, with 13 bases between. CDR3 sequence (DNA): TGTGCCAGCAGCTTAGGGGCCAGGGTGGGCTACAATGAGCAGTTCTTC. Translation gives CASSLGARVGYNEQFF.

This clone turned up a few times. The chain recombines TRBV6-6 with TRBJ1-2, with D possibly being TRBD1 (5 bases). CDR3 size: 13 residues. Trimming took off 2 bases at V and 8 bases at J, with 12 bases between the two ends. Germline lookup yields CDR1 MNHNY and CDR2 SVGAGI (reference sequence). CDR3 protein: CASSYTGSGGYTF. As DNA, the CDR3 is TGTGCCAGCAGTTACACAGGTAGTGGGGGCTACACCTTC.

The chain carries TRBV28 and TRBJ2-7, with 8 bases fitting TRBD2. From germline, CDR1 is MDHEN and CDR2 SYDVKM. With V trimmed by 6 bases and J by 4 bases, 11 bases remained unmatched. CDR3 length: 15 amino acids. The CDR3: CASRQPAGVGYEQYF. The CDR3 coding sequence is TGTGCCAGCAGACAACCAGCGGGAGTGGGTTACGAGCAGTACTTC.

This chain uses TRBV10-3 with TRBJ2-7; 11 positions match TRBD2. The CDR3 covers 14 residues. The V and J ends lost 10 bases and 4 bases, in that order; junction bases with no gene match: 9. CDR1 and CDR2 (germline): ENHRY, SYGVKD. DNA of the CDR3: TGTGCCACCCTCCCCGGGACTAGCGGTTACGAGCAGTACTTC. Its protein product is CATLPGTSGYEQYF.

This clone came up many times. The chain combines TRBV29-1 with TRBJ1-5, with TRBD1 matching 7 bases. The CDR3 is made up of 14 amino acids. J gave up 3 bases and V 5 bases, and 7 bases lay outside the gene matches. CDR1 and CDR2 from the germline V gene are SQVTM and ANQGSEA. CDR3 region: CSVSGTDPNQPQHF. In DNA form, the CDR3 reads TGCAGCGTTTCCGGGACAGACCCCAATCAGCCCCAGCATTTT.

The CDR3 spells CASSISGTGGNEQFF. CDR3 nucleotides: TGTGCCAGCAGCATATCCGGGACAGGGGGGAATGAGCAGTTCTTC. J is TRBJ2-1 and V is TRBV11-3; 11 nucleotides align to TRBD1. CDR3 length: 15 residues. The ends lost 5 bases at V and 7 bases at J; junction bases unmatched: 7. Germline lookup yields CDR1 SGHNT and CDR2 YENEEA.

This chain connects TRBV19 to TRBJ1-2; D gene uncertain. Germline values: CDR1 LNHDA, CDR2 SQIVND (reference sequence). V dropped 3 bases and J dropped 0 bases, with 8 bases sitting between them. The CDR3 runs 14 residues. CDR3 region: CASSMAGSNYGYTF. For the CDR3, the DNA is TGTGCCAGTAGTATGGCAGGCTCTAACTATGGCTACACCTTC.

The chain links TRBV29-1 to TRBJ2-5, with TRBD2 as a possible D gene (5 bases). The V end was cut by 6 bases, the J end by 4 bases, with 12 bases between. CDR1 and CDR2 (germline): SQVTM, ANQGSEA. This CDR3 has 12 residues. The CDR3 coding sequence is TGCAGCGTCGCCGGGGTAGGAGAGACCCAGTACTTC. Its translation is CSVAGVGETQYF. Drawing the rest from reference TRBV29-1 and TRBJ2-5, the complete variable domain is SAVISQKPSRDICQRGTSLTIQCQVDSQVTMMFWYRQQPGQSLTLIATANQGSEATYESGFVIDKFPISRPNLTFSTLTVSNMSPEDSSIYLCSVAGVGETQYFGPGTRLLVL.

The chain joins TRBV5-1 to TRBJ1-2; TRBD1 might be the D (6 bases). Trimming took off 0 bases at V and 4 bases at J, with 10 bases between the two ends. Per the germline V gene, CDR1 is SGHRS and CDR2 is YFSETQ. CDR3 size: 14 residues. The CDR3: CASSLDRVGYGYTF. CDR3 DNA sequence: TGCGCCAGCAGCTTGGACAGGGTCGGCTATGGCTACACCTTC.

This clone showed up just a few times. V is TRBV18 and J is TRBJ2-5; 12 bases are shared with TRBD2. CDR1 and CDR2 (germline): KGHSH, LQKENI. The CDR3 contains 17 residues. J was trimmed by 5 bases and V by 1 base; bases with no gene match: 8. Here the CDR3 reads CASSPLVLTSGSETQYF. CDR3 DNA: TGTGCCAGCTCACCACTTGTCTTGACTAGCGGGAGTGAGACCCAGTACTTC.

The chain couples TRBV2 to TRBJ1-2, with D unclear. V lost 1 base and J 0 bases, leaving 3 bases between the germline ends. Germline CDR1 reads SNHLY; CDR2 reads FYNNEI. The CDR3 runs to 13 residues. The CDR3 DNA sequence: TGTGCCAGCAGTGAAGGAGCTAACTATGGCTACACCTTC. Its protein is CASSEGANYGYTF.

The V call is TRBV5-4, the J call TRBJ2-3; D may be TRBD1 (6 bases). The V end lost 2 bases, the J end lost 0 bases, and 7 bases lay between the germline ends. The germline V gene has CDR1 SGHNT and CDR2 YYREEE (reference sequence). The CDR3 is 14 residues long. This CDR3 is CASSLGGSTDTQYF. The CDR3, as DNA: TGTGCCAGCAGCTTAGGGGGAAGCACAGATACGCAGTATTTT.

V gene TRBV28 combines with J gene TRBJ2-7; TRBD2 might be the D (5 bases). The CDR3 consists of 13 residues. Looked up from germline, CDR1 is MDHEN and CDR2 is SYDVKM. Trimming took off 6 bases at V and 2 bases at J, with 11 bases between the two ends. In nucleotides, the CDR3 is TGTGCCAGCAGCCTGACTATCGCCTACGAGCAGTACTTC. Its translation: CASSLTIAYEQYF.